The rows below give T cell receptor beta chains drawn from one sample of a study of neurological immune-mediated disorders. Each CDR3 protein gets one entry after TCRdb re-called the 5' RACE reads with MiXCR. The sample contains fewer than 55,000 distinct CDR3 sequences, approximately 11% of which appear only once. The sequencing sample was made of PBMCs. All receptors derive from a woman between 35 and 50 years old in good health. CDR3s include the opening cysteine and the closing phenylalanine or tryptophan. Each record gives: V gene, J gene, clone size, D gene, CDR3 DNA, CDR3 protein. D genes are given only for firm matches. Clone size is shown for a subset of rows, as once, few, many or a class of expanded clone.

>TRBV14|TRBJ2-1|many|NA
TGTGCCAGCAGCCAAGATCGAGGCCCAGGCGCCTACAATGAGCAGTTCTTC
CASSQDRGPGAYNEQFF
>TRBV24-1|TRBJ1-2|many|NA
TGTGCCACCAGTGAAGGGTTTAGCTACACCTTC
CATSEGFSYTF
>TRBV6-6|TRBJ1-2|few|TRBD1
TGTGCCAGCAGTTACAATTCAGGGGGTGGTGGCTACACCTTC
CASSYNSGGGGYTF
>TRBV4-3|TRBJ1-2|many|NA
TGCGCCAGCAGCCAAGATGTTGGACGCCGTGGCACCCCCCATGGCTACACCTTC
CASSQDVGRRGTPHGYTF
>TRBV6-2/TRBV6-3|TRBJ1-1|few|NA
TGTGCCAGCAGTCCTTGGACAAGCACTGAAGCTTTCTTT
CASSPWTSTEAFF
>TRBV10-1|TRBJ1-5|NA|TRBD1
TGCGCCAGCCATGAGAGTTGGGGACAGGGACAGCCCCAGCATTTT
CASHESWGQGQPQHF
>TRBV20-1|TRBJ1-1|many|TRBD1
TGCAGTGCCTTACAGGGGGCAAGGACTGAAGCTTTCTTT
CSALQGARTEAFF
>TRBV14|TRBJ1-1|NA|NA
TGTGCCAGCAGCCAAGCGGGTGGGGTTGAAGCTTTCTTT
CASSQAGGVEAFF
>TRBV20-1|TRBJ1-1|many|TRBD1
TGCAGTGCTAGAGATGTCCAGGGGGCAATGAACACTGAAGCTTTCTTT
CSARDVQGAMNTEAFF
>TRBV5-1|TRBJ2-1|many|TRBD2
TGCGCCAGTAGCTACCCGGGACTAGAGGATGGTAATGAGCAGTTCTTC
CASSYPGLEDGNEQFF
>TRBV5-8|TRBJ1-3|many|TRBD1
TGTGCCAGCAGTCCCTTGGGACAGTTTTCTGGAAACACCATATATTTT
CASSPLGQFSGNTIYF
>TRBV2|TRBJ2-7|many|TRBD1
TGTGCCAGCAGCTGGGACAGTATGGCCTACGAGCAGTACTTC
CASSWDSMAYEQYF
>TRBV6-2/TRBV6-3|TRBJ2-1|many|TRBD2
TGTGCCAGCAGTGATTTTCTAGCGGGGGGCAATGAGCAGTTCTTC
CASSDFLAGGNEQFF
>TRBV5-1|TRBJ1-1|many|NA
TGCGCCAGCAGCTTGGAGGGAGGTCAGAACACTGAAGCTTTCTTT
CASSLEGGQNTEAFF
>TRBV20-1|TRBJ2-1|many|TRBD2
TGCAGTGCCCTGGATCCAGCGGGCGGGAGCTCCTACAATGAGCAGTTCTTC
CSALDPAGGSSYNEQFF
>TRBV24-1|TRBJ1-5|many|NA
TGTGCCACCAGTGATTTGTATCAGGATCAGCCCCAGCATTTT
CATSDLYQDQPQHF
>TRBV7-9|TRBJ1-3|many|TRBD1
TGTGCCAGCAGCTTAGACGGGACAGCTTACTCTGGAAACACCATATATTTT
CASSLDGTAYSGNTIYF
>TRBV24-1|TRBJ2-2|NA|TRBD2
TGTGCCACCAGCGCGGGGGACTCCCTGAACACCGGGGAGCTGTTTTTT
CATSAGDSLNTGELFF
>TRBV10-1|TRBJ2-7|many|NA
TGCGCCAGCAGTGACAGCTTTTGGGAGCAGTACTTC
CASSDSFWEQYF
>TRBV11-2|TRBJ1-2|many|TRBD1
TGTGCCAGCAGCTTAAAGCCCGTGGGACAGTACGATGGCTACACCTTC
CASSLKPVGQYDGYTF
>TRBV7-7|TRBJ2-5|many|NA
TGTGCTAGCAGCCGAGGACTTGAGGAGACCCAGTACTTC
CASSRGLEETQYF
>TRBV13|TRBJ2-5|NA|NA
TGTGCCAGCAGCCTACGGGGGTTGGGGGAGACCCAGTACTTC
CASSLRGLGETQYF
>TRBV6-2/TRBV6-3|TRBJ2-7|NA|NA
TGTGCCAGCAGTCCCCTCTTCGACGAGCAGTACTTC
CASSPLFDEQYF
>TRBV5-6|TRBJ1-2|many|NA
TGTGCCAGCAGATCGGACGCTTTTTATGGCTACACCTTC
CASRSDAFYGYTF
>TRBV20-1|TRBJ2-5|many|NA
TGCAGTGCTTACTCCGGCGGGGAGACCCAGTACTTC
CSAYSGGETQYF
>TRBV20-1|TRBJ2-7|many|TRBD2
TGCAGTGCCAGTCCCGGGACTAGCGGGAGGGCCAGCGAGCAGTACTTC
CSASPGTSGRASEQYF
>TRBV29-1|TRBJ2-7|many|TRBD1
TGCAGCGTCCTGGGTCCGGGTCAGGGGGCCCGTCCCTACGAGCAGTACTTC
CSVLGPGQGARPYEQYF
>TRBV5-1|TRBJ1-1|many|NA
TGCGCCAGCAGCTTGGGGTTCGGGGACACTGAAGCTTTCTTT
CASSLGFGDTEAFF
>TRBV5-1|TRBJ2-1|many|TRBD2
TGCGCCAGCAGCCTCCGCCCGGGATGGGCGGGGGGTTCCTACAATGAGCAGTTCTTC
CASSLRPGWAGGSYNEQFF
>TRBV3-1|TRBJ2-2|many|NA
TGTGCCAGCAGCCACGACGGGGACTACACCGGGGAGCTGTTTTTT
CASSHDGDYTGELFF
>TRBV3-1|TRBJ2-7|many|NA
TGTGCCAGCAGCCAAGAGGTGACCTACGAGCAGTACTTC
CASSQEVTYEQYF
>TRBV10-3|TRBJ1-5|many|NA
TGTGCCATCAGTGATTCTACGGAGAGCAATCAGCCCCAGCATTTT
CAISDSTESNQPQHF
>TRBV6-2/TRBV6-3|TRBJ1-1|many|NA
TGTGCCAGCAGACCCGGGGCGGCTGAAGCTTTCTTT
CASRPGAAEAFF
>TRBV25-1|TRBJ2-3|many|NA
TGTGCCAGCAGTCCGACTCTCTCCGGCACAGATACGCAGTATTTT
CASSPTLSGTDTQYF
>TRBV6-2/TRBV6-3|TRBJ2-1|NA|NA
TGTGCCAGCGGACGCGAAAGGGGCTACAGTGAGCAGTTCTTC
CASGRERGYSEQFF
>TRBV12-3/TRBV12-4|TRBJ1-1|many|NA
TGTGCCAGCAGGGATCTAAAGGGGGGCGGCACTGAAGCTTTCTTT
CASRDLKGGGTEAFF